The rows below give T cell receptor beta chains drawn from one sample of a study of CD8 T cells in Susac syndrome. TCRdb redid the calling of the immunoSEQ multiplex PCR reads with MiXCR, one entry per CDR3 protein. The sample comprises around 300,000 distinct CDR3 sequences, approximately 90% of which are singletons, and approximately 0.18% rests with the top ten. Sequenced material: CD8+ T cells from PBMCs. These receptors originate from a human donor with multiple sclerosis. Each CDR3 is given with its conserved first and last residue. D genes are given only for firm matches. Clone size appears in some rows only: once, few, many, or a class for an expanded clone.

d_call,clone_size,v_call,j_call,cdr3_aa,cdr3_nt
.,.,TRBV12-3/TRBV12-4,TRBJ1-2,CASSPLPREAENYGYTF,TGTGCCAGCAGTCCACTCCCCCGAGAGGCAGAGAACTATGGCTACACCTTC
.,.,TRBV4-3,TRBJ2-1,CASSQFFQGSLLREQFF,TGCGCCAGCAGCCAATTTTTCCAGGGCTCTTTACTGAGGGAGCAGTTCTTC
.,.,TRBV3-1,TRBJ1-1,CASSQEGNTGTEAFF,TGTGCCAGCAGCCAAGAAGGCAACACCGGGACTGAAGCTTTCTTT
TRBD2,.,TRBV5-4,TRBJ2-1,CASRVGLRSGDNEQFF,TGTGCCAGCAGGGTTGGACTGAGAAGCGGGGACAATGAGCAGTTCTTC
.,.,TRBV24-1,TRBJ2-5,CATSGRGGTETQYF,TGTGCCACCAGTGGCCGAGGGGGGACAGAGACCCAGTACTTC
TRBD2,.,TRBV6-4,TRBJ2-3,CASSGAGHTDTQYF,TGTGCCAGCAGTGGAGCGGGGCATACAGATACGCAGTATTTT
TRBD2,.,TRBV27,TRBJ2-7,CASSLASGGKYEQYF,TGTGCCAGCAGTTTGGCCAGCGGGGGAAAATACGAGCAGTACTTC
.,.,TRBV6-5,TRBJ1-1,CASSYSDTGSTEAFF,TGTGCCAGCAGTTACTCAGACACGGGGAGCACTGAAGCTTTCTTT
.,few,TRBV4-3,TRBJ2-7,CASSLDSTYEQYF,TGCGCCAGCAGCTTAGACAGTACCTACGAGCAGTACTTC
TRBD2,.,TRBV5-6,TRBJ2-5,CASSLELAGGSETQYF,TGTGCCAGCAGCTTGGAACTAGCGGGGGGCAGCGAGACCCAGTACTTC
.,once,TRBV7-9,TRBJ2-7,CASSLKEGTTYEQYF,TGTGCCAGCAGCTTAAAGGAGGGGACAACTTACGAGCAGTACTTC
TRBD1,.,TRBV9,TRBJ2-2,CASSDQGDTGELFF,TGTGCCAGCAGCGACCAGGGGGACACCGGGGAGCTGTTTTTT
TRBD2,.,TRBV9,TRBJ2-5,CASSSSGRVETQYF,TGTGCCAGCAGCTCTAGCGGGAGGGTGGAGACCCAGTACTTC
TRBD1,.,TRBV27,TRBJ2-5,CASSLGTVGETQYF,TGTGCCAGCAGTTTGGGGACAGTTGGGGAGACCCAGTACTTC
TRBD1,once,TRBV30,TRBJ1-1,CAWSSQGARTEAFF,TGTGCCTGGAGTAGTCAGGGGGCGCGCACTGAAGCTTTCTTT
TRBD1,.,TRBV6-1,TRBJ1-2,CASSLQGADYGYTF,TGTGCCAGCAGTTTACAGGGGGCGGACTATGGCTACACCTTC
.,once,TRBV2,TRBJ1-2,CASEDGYYGYTF,TGTGCCAGCGAGGACGGATACTATGGCTACACCTTC
.,.,TRBV11-1,TRBJ2-7,CASSPEGHPYEQYF,TGTGCCAGCAGCCCAGAAGGCCACCCCTACGAGCAGTACTTC
.,.,TRBV4-3,TRBJ2-2,CASSQDKGPRLVGELFF,TGCGCCAGCAGCCAAGATAAGGGACCGCGACTAGTCGGGGAGCTGTTTTTT
.,.,TRBV27,TRBJ2-5,CASSLIDGQETQYF,TGTGCCAGCAGTTTAATCGACGGACAAGAGACCCAGTACTTC
TRBD2,.,TRBV27,TRBJ2-3,CASSLGLAGESTDTQYF,TGTGCCAGCAGTCTGGGACTAGCGGGAGAATCCACAGATACGCAGTATTTT
.,.,TRBV20-1,TRBJ2-3,CSARDRRQRTSTDTQYF,TGCAGTGCTAGAGATAGGAGACAACGGACTAGCACAGATACGCAGTATTTT
TRBD2,.,TRBV4-3,TRBJ2-5,CASSPTAGGLRETQYF,TGCGCCAGCAGCCCAACGGCGGGGGGGCTTCGTGAGACCCAGTACTTC
TRBD2,.,TRBV2,TRBJ2-7,CASLTSGTSGSPHERYF,TGTGCCAGCTTAACTTCCGGGACTAGCGGGAGCCCCCACGAGCGGTACTTC
.,.,TRBV7-3,TRBJ2-5,CASSSGGGAGETQYF,TGTGCCAGCAGCTCCGGTGGGGGGGCCGGTGAGACCCAGTACTTC
TRBD1,.,TRBV5-4,TRBJ2-1,CASSSGTGPNNEQFF,TGTGCCAGCAGTTCCGGGACAGGGCCCAACAATGAGCAGTTCTTC
.,.,TRBV12-3/TRBV12-4,TRBJ1-1,CASKTDSRATEAFF,TGTGCCAGCAAGACGGACAGCCGGGCCACTGAAGCTTTCTTT
.,.,TRBV4-1,TRBJ1-1,CASSQVEGKLEAFF,TGCGCCAGCAGCCAAGTGGAAGGGAAACTTGAAGCTTTCTTT
TRBD1,.,TRBV29-1,TRBJ2-5,CSVQLGQGGETQYF,TGCAGCGTTCAGTTGGGACAGGGTGGAGAGACCCAGTACTTC
.,.,TRBV6-2/TRBV6-3,TRBJ2-5,CASSYAELETQYF,TGTGCCAGCAGTTACGCCGAGCTTGAGACCCAGTACTTC
.,.,TRBV6-2/TRBV6-3,TRBJ2-7,CASSPTGLGESEQYF,TGTGCCAGCAGCCCCACGGGCCTCGGAGAAAGCGAGCAGTACTTC
.,once,TRBV19,TRBJ2-1,CASSISPVLYNEQFF,TGTGCCAGTAGTATATCTCCCGTGCTTTACAATGAGCAGTTCTTC
.,.,TRBV19,TRBJ2-2,CASSIVRETGELFF,TGTGCCAGTAGTATAGTAAGGGAAACCGGGGAGCTGTTTTTT
.,.,TRBV20-1,TRBJ2-3,CSAKQGSSFSTDTQYF,TGCAGTGCTAAACAGGGAAGCTCCTTTAGCACAGATACGCAGTATTTT